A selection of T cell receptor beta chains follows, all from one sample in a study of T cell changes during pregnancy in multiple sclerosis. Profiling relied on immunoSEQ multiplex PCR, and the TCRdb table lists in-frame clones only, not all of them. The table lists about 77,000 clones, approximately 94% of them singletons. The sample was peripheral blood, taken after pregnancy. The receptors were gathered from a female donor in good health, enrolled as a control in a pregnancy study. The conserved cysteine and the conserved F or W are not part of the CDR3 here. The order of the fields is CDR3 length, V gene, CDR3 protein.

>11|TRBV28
ASSSGNGYEQY
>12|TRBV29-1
SVGLAGGQETQY
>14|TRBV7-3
ASSLRTTTSLDTQY
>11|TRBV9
ASSVEGITEAF
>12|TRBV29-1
SVVQAGYTDTQY
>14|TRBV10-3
AISDPASGSTDTQY
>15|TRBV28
ASSAGTSGRGYYEQY
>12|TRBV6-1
ASTNRAGADTQY
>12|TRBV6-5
ASSSSRGLWTQY
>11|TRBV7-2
ASSLGPNGEQF
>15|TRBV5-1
ASSRSGGGILTDTQY
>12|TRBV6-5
ACGWPQSTDTQY
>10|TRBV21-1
ASYRDSQGYT
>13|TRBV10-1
ASTTGYPTNEKLF
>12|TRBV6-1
ASSETGSGAEAF
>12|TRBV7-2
ASSPLAVQETQY
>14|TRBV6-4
ARCGGGPTISYEQY
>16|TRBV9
ASSVGGRQGSQRDEQF
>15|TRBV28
ASSHGTSGIIFIEQF
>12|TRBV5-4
ASSSGTEGEKLF
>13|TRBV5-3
ARSLDPRDNSPLH
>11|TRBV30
ASRTVGTGELF
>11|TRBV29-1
SVAAGGYNEQF
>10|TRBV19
ATLTGVYGYT
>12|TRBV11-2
ATNSLWGEETQY
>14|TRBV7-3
ASSSTSAGGRETQY
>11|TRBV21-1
ASSQGVPQPQH
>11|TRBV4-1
ASSHRTGDEQY
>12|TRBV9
ASSAQGWDTEAF
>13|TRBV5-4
ASSNGGHFYNEQF
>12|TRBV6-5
ASKGLANTYEQY
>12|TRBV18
ASSPRADDNEQF
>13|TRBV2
ASSESGKGTDTQY
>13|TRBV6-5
ASRVNRGRDQPQH
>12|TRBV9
ASSVLGLTYEQY
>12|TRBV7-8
ASSLTVPGYEQY
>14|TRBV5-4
ASSHGLAGVTGELF
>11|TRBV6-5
ASRGSGLQGYT
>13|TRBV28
ASSAITGRDEKLF
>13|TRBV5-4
ASSRPSGRQETQY
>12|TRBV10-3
AITNDGNTDTQY
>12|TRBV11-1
ASSPPAGVYEQF
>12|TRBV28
ASSFWEGDEKLF
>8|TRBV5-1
ATFLDTQY
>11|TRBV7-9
ASRVPAGNEQF
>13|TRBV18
ASSPVAGTYNEQF
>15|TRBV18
ASSLTSGSSPPYEQY
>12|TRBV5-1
ASSLQGDTGELF
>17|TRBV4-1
ASSQDPQRLAGLSYEQY
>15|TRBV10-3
AISESIQGGSGNTIY
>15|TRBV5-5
ASSPQGPDTAHYGYT